This T cell receptor beta chain came from a study of a mutant IDH1 vaccine in newly diagnosed glioma (dated by TCRdb to the early 2020s). Context from the whole study: Vaccination began 4-6 weeks after radiotherapy alone, or alongside temozolomide cycles in the chemotherapy-containing groups. Longitudinal TCRB deep sequencing was done for 25 to 30 treated patients, wherever samples were available for exploratory analyses. Six visits were used for peripheral blood collection: V03 (baseline), V05, V07, V10, V12 and V13. Of the 25 to 35 patients who were treated, around 60% were male and approximately 38% were female, and the mean age was around 43 years. Visit V12 was the week-35 safety follow-up and visit V13 was the week-47 end of study. Prior to enrollment, patients had been given standard therapy consisting of radiotherapy alone, temozolomide alone, or radiochemotherapy with temozolomide, with the combination given to most patients.

The CDR3 sequence holds 20 residues, the cysteine and phenylalanine included. The read is trimmed to its CDR3 DNA, 60 bases read in frame from base 1. The time point label on this specimen signifies: week 47, end of study. A 20-mer mutant IDH1 peptide at 300 micrograms in Montanide made up each vaccine dose, which was injected subcutaneously together with topical imiquimod. Eight vaccinations were administered to patients in weeks 1, 3, 5, 7, 11, 15, 19 and 23, corresponding to visits V03 through V10. All donors had newly diagnosed IDH1-mutant astrocytomas of WHO grade 3 or 4 that showed loss of nuclear ATRX. The samples were drawn from NOA16, a multicentre, single-arm, open-label phase I trial in Germany that tested a mutant IDH1 peptide vaccine in humans for the first time. Genomic DNA for TCRB sequencing was extracted from EDTA blood using the DNeasy Blood and Tissue Kit. Regarding this clone: There is no known antigen for this receptor. No clone much larger than this one lies a single base away; base qualities are absent.

Overall study outcomes, separate from this receptor: Immune responses induced by the vaccine were seen in around 93% of patients across multiple MHC alleles. The authors noted that analyses of patient blood samples could not be reproduced because of sample limitations. Availability determined which PBMC samples were chosen for TCRB deep sequencing. Changes in the top peripheral T cell clonotypes picked up by TCRB sequencing did not appear to be linked to pseudoprogression.

The protocol used for the library was the immunoSEQ multiplex PCR assay. Rearranged TCR beta chain sequences were amplified with the hsTCRB Kit following the manufacturer's protocol. TCRB libraries were sequenced on an Illumina MiSeq. In the source study's methods: The proprietary platform of the kit vendor was used for demultiplexing, trimming and gene mapping. TCRdb re-hosts the immuneACCESS table, in-frame sequences only. Its copies lack some clones; in the studies checked, an unresolved V gene accounts for under half of them, and the cause for the rest is not known. V, J and clone size derive from that table, while D and trimming were established from the DNA sequence. Present in this sample are around 100,000 clones, about nine tenths of which were seen just once. The top ten clones comprise 0.6% to 0.95% of the sample.

The input for sequencing was PBMCs, taken from a glioma patient whose treatment included an IDH1 peptide vaccine. The sequence was collected from a woman aged 45-65 years with glioma. The rearranged segments are TRBV21-1 and TRBJ2-3; the tabulated D call, TRBD2, remains unverified against the DNA. TRBV21-1 is a recognized pseudogene. The DNA is TGTGCCAGCAGCAAACAAAGGGAAATAGCGGGCGTCTTTAGCACAGATACGCAGTATTTT. The encoded protein is CASSKQREIAGVFSTDTQYF.